This TCR beta chain was profiled in a study of Graves' ophthalmopathy and Graves' hyperthyroidism. About the study: There was a collection of peripheral blood at initial diagnosis, before any treatment.

Diagnostic conclusions were grounded in clinical symptoms, serum thyroxine, TRAb, thyroid ultrasound and orbital computed tomography. This clonotype occurred many times. No antigen is known for it. Study results and limitations: Sensitivity reached roughly 71% and specificity around 72% when the model predicted ophthalmopathy progression.

Amplified TCR beta CDR3 regions were obtained using RNA transcripts as template. Following a first-round RT-PCR that used HTBI primers, a second-round multiplex PCR was carried out. MiXCR, applied by TCRdb to the multiplex PCR reads, yields one record per CDR3 protein. The table records 200,000 to 250,000 distinct CDR3 sequences, about 22% of them present only once. V shed 4 bases, J shed 0 bases, and the junction held 8 bases outside the gene matches. Germline loops: CDR1 MDHEN, CDR2 SYDVKM. The CDR3 extends over 17 amino acids. The sequencing sample was made of peripheral blood. This receptor was identified in a woman aged 45 to 65 with Graves' ophthalmopathy. This chain connects TRBV28 to TRBJ1-2, with 10 bases matching TRBD1. CDR3 residues: CASSSRQGAIANYGYTF. Here the CDR3 DNA reads TGTGCCAGCAGTTCCCGACAGGGGGCAATCGCTAACTATGGCTACACCTTC.